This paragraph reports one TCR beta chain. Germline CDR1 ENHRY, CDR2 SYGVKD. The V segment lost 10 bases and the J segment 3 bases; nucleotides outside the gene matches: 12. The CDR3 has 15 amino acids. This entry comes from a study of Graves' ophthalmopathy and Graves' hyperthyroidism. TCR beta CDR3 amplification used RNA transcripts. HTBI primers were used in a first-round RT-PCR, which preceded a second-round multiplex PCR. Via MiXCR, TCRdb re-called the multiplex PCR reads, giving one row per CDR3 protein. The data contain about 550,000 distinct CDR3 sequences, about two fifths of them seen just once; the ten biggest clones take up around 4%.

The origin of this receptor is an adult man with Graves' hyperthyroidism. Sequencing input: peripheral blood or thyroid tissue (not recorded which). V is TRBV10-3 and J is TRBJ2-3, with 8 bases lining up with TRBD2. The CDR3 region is CASSVPGLGTDTQYF. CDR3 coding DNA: TGTGCCAGCAGCGTCCCGGGACTAGGAACAGATACGCAGTATTTT.